This T cell receptor (beta chain) emerged from a study of blood T cell repertoires in COVID-19. Study details: The United States, Italy and Spain were the sources of the acute and convalescent COVID-19 samples.

The germline V and J ends were trimmed by 7 bases and 7 bases, with 22 bases remaining between them. Germline V lookup: CDR1 LNHDA, CDR2 SQIVND (reference sequence). This CDR3 comprises 15 residues. Sequencing used immunoSEQ multiplex PCR; TCRdb keeps in-frame clones, though not all of them. The sample has fewer than 120,000 clones, nearly 90% seen once; the top ten hold around 4.4%. The chain couples TRBV19 to TRBJ1-2; unclear D gene. The specimen sequenced was peripheral blood. This receptor was obtained from a human donor in a cohort sampled during active COVID-19. Here the CDR3 reads CASTQEIWRGGGYTF. The CDR3 bases are TGTGCCAGTACCCAGGAGATCTGGCGGGGAGGTGGCTACACCTTC.